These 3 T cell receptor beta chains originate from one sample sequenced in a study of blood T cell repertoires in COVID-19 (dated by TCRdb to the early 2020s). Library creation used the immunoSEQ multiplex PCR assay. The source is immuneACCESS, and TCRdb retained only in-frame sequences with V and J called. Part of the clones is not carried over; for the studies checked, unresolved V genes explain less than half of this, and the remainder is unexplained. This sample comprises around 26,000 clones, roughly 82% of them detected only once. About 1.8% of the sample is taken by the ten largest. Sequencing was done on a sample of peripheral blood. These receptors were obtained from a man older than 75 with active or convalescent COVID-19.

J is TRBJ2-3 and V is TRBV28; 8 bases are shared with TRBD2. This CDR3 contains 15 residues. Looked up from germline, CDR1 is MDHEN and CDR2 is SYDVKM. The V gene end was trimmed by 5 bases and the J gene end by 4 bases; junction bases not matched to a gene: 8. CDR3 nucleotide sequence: TGTGCCAGCAGTAGTAGCGGGGAGACCCCAGATACGCAGTATTTT. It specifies CASSSSGETPDTQYF.

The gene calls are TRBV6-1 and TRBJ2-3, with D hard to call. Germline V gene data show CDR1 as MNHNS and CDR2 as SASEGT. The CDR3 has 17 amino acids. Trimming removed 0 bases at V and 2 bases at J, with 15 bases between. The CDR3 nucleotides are TGTGCCAGCAGTGAAGCGCTTCAGGTCGGCTTCACAGATACGCAGTATTTT. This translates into CASSEALQVGFTDTQYF.

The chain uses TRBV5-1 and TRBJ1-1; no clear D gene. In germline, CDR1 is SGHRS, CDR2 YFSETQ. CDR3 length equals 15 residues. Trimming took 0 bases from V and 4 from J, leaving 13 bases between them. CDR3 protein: CASSLGVGSGTEAFF. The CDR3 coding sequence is TGCGCCAGCAGCTTGGGTGTGGGGAGCGGCACTGAAGCTTTCTTT.